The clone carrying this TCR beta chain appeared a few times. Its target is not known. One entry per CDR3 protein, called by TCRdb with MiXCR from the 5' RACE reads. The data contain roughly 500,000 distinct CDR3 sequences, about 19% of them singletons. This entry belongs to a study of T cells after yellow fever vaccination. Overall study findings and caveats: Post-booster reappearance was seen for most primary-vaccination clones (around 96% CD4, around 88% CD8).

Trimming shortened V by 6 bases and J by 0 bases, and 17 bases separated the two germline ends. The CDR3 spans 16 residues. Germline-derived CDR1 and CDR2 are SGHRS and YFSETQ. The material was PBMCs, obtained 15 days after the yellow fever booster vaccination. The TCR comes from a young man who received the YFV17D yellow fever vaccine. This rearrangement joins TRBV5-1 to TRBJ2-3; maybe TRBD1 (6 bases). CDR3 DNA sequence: TGCGCCAGCAATCCGGGACACGAAATTAGCACAGATACGCAGTATTTT. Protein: CASNPGHEISTDTQYF.